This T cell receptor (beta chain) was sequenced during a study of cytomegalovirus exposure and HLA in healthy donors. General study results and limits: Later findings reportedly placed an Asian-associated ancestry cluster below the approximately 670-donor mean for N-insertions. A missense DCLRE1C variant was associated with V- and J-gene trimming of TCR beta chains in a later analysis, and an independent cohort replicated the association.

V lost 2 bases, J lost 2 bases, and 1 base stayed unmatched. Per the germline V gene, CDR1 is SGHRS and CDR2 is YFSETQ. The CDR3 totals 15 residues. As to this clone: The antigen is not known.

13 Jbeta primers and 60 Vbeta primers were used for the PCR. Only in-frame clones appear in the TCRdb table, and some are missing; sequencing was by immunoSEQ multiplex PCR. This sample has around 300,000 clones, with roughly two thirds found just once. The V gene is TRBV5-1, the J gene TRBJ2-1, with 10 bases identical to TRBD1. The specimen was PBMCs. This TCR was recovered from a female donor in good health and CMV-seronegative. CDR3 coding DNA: TGCGCCAGCAGCTTCGACAGGGGGCCCTACAATGAGCAGTTCTTC. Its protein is CASSFDRGPYNEQFF.